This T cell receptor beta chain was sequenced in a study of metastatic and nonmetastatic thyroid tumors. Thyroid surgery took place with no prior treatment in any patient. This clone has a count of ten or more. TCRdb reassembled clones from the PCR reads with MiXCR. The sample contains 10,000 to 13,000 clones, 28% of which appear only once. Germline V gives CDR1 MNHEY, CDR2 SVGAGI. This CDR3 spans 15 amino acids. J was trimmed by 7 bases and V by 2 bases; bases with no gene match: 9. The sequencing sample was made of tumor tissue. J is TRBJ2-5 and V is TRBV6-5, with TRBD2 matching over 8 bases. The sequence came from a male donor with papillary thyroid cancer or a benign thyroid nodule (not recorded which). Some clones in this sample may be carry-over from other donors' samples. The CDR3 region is CASSYPLAGRVTQYF. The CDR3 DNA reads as TGTGCCAGCAGTTACCCCTTAGCGGGAAGGGTGACCCAGTACTTC.